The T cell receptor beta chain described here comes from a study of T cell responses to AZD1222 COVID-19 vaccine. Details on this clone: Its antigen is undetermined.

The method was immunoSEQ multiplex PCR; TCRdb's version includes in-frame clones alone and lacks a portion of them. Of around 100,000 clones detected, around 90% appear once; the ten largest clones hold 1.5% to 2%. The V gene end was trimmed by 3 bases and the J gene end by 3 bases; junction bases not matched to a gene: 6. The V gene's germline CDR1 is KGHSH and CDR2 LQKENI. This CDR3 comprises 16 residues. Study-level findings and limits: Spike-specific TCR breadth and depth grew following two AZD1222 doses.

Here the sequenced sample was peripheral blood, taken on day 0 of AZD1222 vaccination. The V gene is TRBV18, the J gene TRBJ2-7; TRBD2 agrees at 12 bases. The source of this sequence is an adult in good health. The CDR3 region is CASSPPGTSGLYEQYF. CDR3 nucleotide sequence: TGTGCCAGCTCACCTCCCGGGACTAGCGGGCTCTACGAGCAGTACTTC.